The TCR beta chain described here comes from a study of T cell changes during pregnancy in multiple sclerosis. Germline CDR1 LNHDA, CDR2 SQIVND (reference sequence). CDR3 length: 14 amino acids. V was clipped by 6 bases and J by 3 bases, with 14 bases between them. Profiling relied on immunoSEQ multiplex PCR, and the TCRdb table lists in-frame clones only, not all of them. The sample gives tens of thousands of clones, 85% to 90% of which show up once; around 9.5% is in the top ten. Sequenced material: peripheral blood, taken after pregnancy. This chain joins TRBV19 and TRBJ1-2; D unclear. This sequence was found in a female donor in good health, enrolled as a control in a pregnancy study. The CDR3 sequence: CASSTPAGYYGYTF. The CDR3 coding sequence is TGTGCCAGTAGCACCCCGGCGGGGTACTATGGCTACACCTTC.